Listed below are T cell receptor beta chains from one sample, sequenced in a study of shared clonotypes between healthy human individuals. TCRdb's copy holds only in-frame clones and misses some; the assay was immunoSEQ multiplex PCR. The sample carries 800,000 or so clones, roughly 96% recorded once. Sequencing used naive CD8+ T cells sorted from blood. The source is a man aged 25-45 years in good health. Each CDR3 is given with its conserved first and last residue. The D gene is left open where the match is weak.

D gene: -
V gene: TRBV30
J gene: TRBJ1-5
CDR3 DNA: TGTGCCTGGAGTGTGGGGCAGGGAAATCAGCCCCAGCATTTT
CDR3 protein: CAWSVGQGNQPQHF

D gene: -
V gene: TRBV7-8
J gene: TRBJ2-1
CDR3 DNA: TGTGCCAGCAGCTTAGGTTCGGCAAATGAGCAGTTCTTC
CDR3 protein: CASSLGSANEQFF

D gene: TRBD1
V gene: TRBV9
J gene: TRBJ2-7
CDR3 DNA: TGTGCCAGCAGCGGAGGACAGGATTCCTACGAGCAGTACTTC
CDR3 protein: CASSGGQDSYEQYF

D gene: -
V gene: TRBV19
J gene: TRBJ1-1
CDR3 DNA: TGTGCCAGTAGTACCCAGGAGGCGCCTTTCTTT
CDR3 protein: CASSTQEAPFF

D gene: -
V gene: TRBV27
J gene: TRBJ2-2
CDR3 DNA: TGTGCCAGCAGTCCGCGGACACTCCGATCCGGGGAGCTGTTTTTT
CDR3 protein: CASSPRTLRSGELFF

D gene: -
V gene: TRBV27
J gene: TRBJ2-7
CDR3 DNA: TGTGCCAGCGGGGCAGGAATGGACTACGAGCAGTACTTC
CDR3 protein: CASGAGMDYEQYF

D gene: -
V gene: TRBV6-5
J gene: TRBJ2-5
CDR3 DNA: TGTGCCAGCAGTTACGTCGGGGAGACCCAGTACTTC
CDR3 protein: CASSYVGETQYF

D gene: -
V gene: TRBV11-2
J gene: TRBJ2-1
CDR3 DNA: TGTGCCAGCGGAACAGCGCTCCCCTACAATGAGCAGTTCTTC
CDR3 protein: CASGTALPYNEQFF

D gene: -
V gene: TRBV29-1
J gene: TRBJ2-1
CDR3 DNA: TGCAGCGCCCAGACAGAGGGTGAGCAGTTCTTC
CDR3 protein: CSAQTEGEQFF

D gene: -
V gene: TRBV9
J gene: TRBJ2-2
CDR3 DNA: TGTGCCAGCAGCGTAATGTACGGCACCGGGGAGCTGTTTTTT
CDR3 protein: CASSVMYGTGELFF

D gene: -
V gene: TRBV7-8
J gene: TRBJ2-7
CDR3 DNA: TGTGCCAGCAGCCTTACCGCCCGGGCCCTTGCGAGGGACGAGCAGTACTTC
CDR3 protein: CASSLTARALARDEQYF

D gene: TRBD1
V gene: TRBV4-1
J gene: TRBJ1-5
CDR3 DNA: TGCGCCAGCAGCCAGCTACAGGGGAGTCAGCCCCAGCATTTT
CDR3 protein: CASSQLQGSQPQHF

D gene: TRBD1
V gene: TRBV7-7
J gene: TRBJ1-5
CDR3 DNA: TGTGCCAGCAGCGACAGGGGCCCAATTCGAAATCAGCCCCAGCATTTT
CDR3 protein: CASSDRGPIRNQPQHF

D gene: -
V gene: TRBV7-3
J gene: TRBJ2-7
CDR3 DNA: TGTGCCAGCAGCTTAGGCGGCCTCGGCCCGCCGTCCTACGAGCAGTACTTC
CDR3 protein: CASSLGGLGPPSYEQYF

D gene: -
V gene: TRBV7-8
J gene: TRBJ1-3
CDR3 DNA: TGTGCCAGCAGCTTAGAGGACAGACCAAACACCATATATTTT
CDR3 protein: CASSLEDRPNTIYF

D gene: TRBD2
V gene: TRBV5-4
J gene: TRBJ2-1
CDR3 DNA: TGTGCCAGCAGCCCCGGACTAGCGGACACCTACAATGAGCAGTTCTTC
CDR3 protein: CASSPGLADTYNEQFF

D gene: TRBD2
V gene: TRBV29-1
J gene: TRBJ2-1
CDR3 DNA: TGCAGCGTTGAGCTAGCGGGAGTACCCAATGAGCAGTTCTTC
CDR3 protein: CSVELAGVPNEQFF

D gene: -
V gene: TRBV2
J gene: TRBJ2-7
CDR3 DNA: TGTGCCAGCAGGGGGGACGATAGCTCCTACGAGCAGTACTTC
CDR3 protein: CASRGDDSSYEQYF

D gene: -
V gene: TRBV7-6
J gene: TRBJ1-1
CDR3 DNA: TGTGCCAGCAGCTTAGCGGGATATCCGGGGAGGAGTGAAGCTTTCTTT
CDR3 protein: CASSLAGYPGRSEAFF

D gene: -
V gene: TRBV7-9
J gene: TRBJ2-7
CDR3 DNA: TGTGCCAGCATGGACACCATCTCCTACGAGCAGTACTTC
CDR3 protein: CASMDTISYEQYF

D gene: -
V gene: TRBV30
J gene: TRBJ2-3
CDR3 DNA: TGTGCCTGGAGTTGGGGTGGCGGCACAGATACGCAGTATTTT
CDR3 protein: CAWSWGGGTDTQYF

D gene: -
V gene: TRBV7-9
J gene: TRBJ2-1
CDR3 DNA: TGTGCCAGCAGTTCAGAGCGGAATGAGCAGTTCTTC
CDR3 protein: CASSSERNEQFF

D gene: TRBD1
V gene: TRBV10-2
J gene: TRBJ2-7
CDR3 DNA: TGCGCCAGCAGTGGGGACAGGGACCCCTACGAGCAGTACTTC
CDR3 protein: CASSGDRDPYEQYF

D gene: TRBD1
V gene: TRBV4-3
J gene: TRBJ2-3
CDR3 DNA: TGCGCCAGCAGCCAAGATAGTTGGACAGGGAGCACAGATACGCAGTATTTT
CDR3 protein: CASSQDSWTGSTDTQYF